These 4 T cell receptor beta chains share one sample of origin, sequenced in a study of CD8 T cells in ankylosing spondylitis. Using its own MiXCR run on the 5' RACE reads, TCRdb lists one record per CDR3 protein. In the table there are 400,000 or so distinct CDR3 sequences, 20% to 30% of which are singletons. Findings and caveats of the study: Within ankylosing spondylitis blood, a TCR beta motif made up of roughly eight highly homologous variants appeared to be characteristic.

Antigens for these TCRs are unknown. The sample comprised blood, either unsorted or a sorted T cell fraction (not recorded which). The receptors originated from a male donor with ankylosing spondylitis.

This chain connects TRBV5-1 to TRBJ2-7; D call uncertain. Germline-derived CDR1 and CDR2 are SGHRS and YFSETQ. This CDR3 spans 13 amino acids. Trimming removed 4 bases from V and 1 base from J, with 9 bases in between. The CDR3 sequence: CASSLLPSYEQYF. Here the CDR3 DNA reads TGCGCCAGCAGCCTCCTCCCTTCCTACGAGCAGTACTTC.

By sample fraction, this clonotype is medium-sized. The chain is built from TRBV12-3 or TRBV12-4 and TRBJ2-5; 9 positions agree with TRBD2. V lost 3 bases and J lost 4; bases outside the gene matches: 6. There are 15 residues in the CDR3. This CDR3 reads CASSFRLAGTETQYF. In DNA form, the CDR3 reads TGTGCCAGCAGTTTTAGGCTAGCGGGAACAGAGACCCAGTACTTC.

In DNA form, the CDR3 reads TGTGCCAGCAGTTCCGTGGAGCGGCGAGGCACTGAAGCTTTCTTT. It translates to CASSSVERRGTEAFF. The rearrangement joins TRBV27 to TRBJ1-1; D gene unclear. The CDR3 extends over 15 amino acids. CDR1 and CDR2 from the germline V gene are MNHEY and SMNVEV (reference sequence). V was clipped by 4 bases and J by 4 bases, with 16 bases between them.

This clonotype was counted ten times or more. This chain uses TRBV12-3 or TRBV12-4 with TRBJ1-2; 12 bases agree with TRBD1. J was trimmed by 4 bases and V by 5 bases; bases with no gene match: 2. This CDR3 spans 14 amino acids. The DNA of the CDR3 is TGTGCCAGCAGTCCGGGACAGGGGGCCTATGGCTACACCTTC. Translation gives CASSPGQGAYGYTF.